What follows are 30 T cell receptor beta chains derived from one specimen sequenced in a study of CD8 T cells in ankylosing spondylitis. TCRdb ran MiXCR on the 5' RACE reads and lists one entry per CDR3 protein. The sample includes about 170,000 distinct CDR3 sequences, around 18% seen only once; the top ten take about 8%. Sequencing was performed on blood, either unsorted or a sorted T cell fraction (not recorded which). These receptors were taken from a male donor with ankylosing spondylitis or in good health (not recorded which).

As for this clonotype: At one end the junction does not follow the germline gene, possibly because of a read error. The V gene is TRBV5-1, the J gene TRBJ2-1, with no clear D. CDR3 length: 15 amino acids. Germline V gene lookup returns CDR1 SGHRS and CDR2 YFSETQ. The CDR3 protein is CTSSLAARSYNEQFF. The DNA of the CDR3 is TGCACCAGCAGCTTGGCCGCGAGGTCCTACAATGAGCAGTTCTTC. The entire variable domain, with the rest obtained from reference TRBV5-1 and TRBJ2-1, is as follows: KAGVTQTPRYLIKTRGQQVTLSCSPISGHRSVSWYQQTPGQGLQFLFEYFSETQRNKGNFPGRFSGRQFSNSRSEMNVSTLELGDSALYLCTSSLAARSYNEQFFGPGTRLTVL.

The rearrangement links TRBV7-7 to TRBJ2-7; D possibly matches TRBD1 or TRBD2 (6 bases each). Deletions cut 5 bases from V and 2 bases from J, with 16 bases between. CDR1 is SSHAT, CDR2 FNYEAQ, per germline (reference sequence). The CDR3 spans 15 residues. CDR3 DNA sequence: TGTGCCAGCAGCCCGGGGGCAGGGGAAGCCTACGAGCAGTACTTC. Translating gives CASSPGAGEAYEQYF.

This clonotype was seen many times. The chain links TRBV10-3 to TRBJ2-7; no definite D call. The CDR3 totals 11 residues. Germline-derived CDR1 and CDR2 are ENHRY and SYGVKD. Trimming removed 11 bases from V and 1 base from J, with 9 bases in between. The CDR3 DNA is TGTGCCTCGAAGAGGTCCTACGAGCAGTACTTC. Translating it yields CASKRSYEQYF.

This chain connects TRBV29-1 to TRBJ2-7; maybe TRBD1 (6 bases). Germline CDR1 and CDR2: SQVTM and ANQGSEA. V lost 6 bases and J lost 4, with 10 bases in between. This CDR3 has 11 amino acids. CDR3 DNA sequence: TGCAGCGTCAGGGACACGTACGAGCAGTACTTC. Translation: CSVRDTYEQYF.

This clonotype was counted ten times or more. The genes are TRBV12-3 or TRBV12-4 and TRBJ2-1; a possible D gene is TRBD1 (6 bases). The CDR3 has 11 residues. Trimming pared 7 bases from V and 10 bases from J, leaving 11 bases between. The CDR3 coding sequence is TGTGCCAGCACTACCGGGACAGAGCAGTTCTTC. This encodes CASTTGTEQFF.

The CDR3 nucleotides are TGTGCCATGTCGGGAGGGTCGGTGGGCACAGATACGCAGTATTTT. Amino acid sequence: CAMSGGSVGTDTQYF. The V call is TRBV10-3, the J call TRBJ2-3; 8 nucleotides line up with TRBD2. This CDR3 is 15 amino acids long. V lost 9 bases to trimming and J lost 1 base; unmatched junction nucleotides: 9. Germline V gives CDR1 ENHRY, CDR2 SYGVKD.

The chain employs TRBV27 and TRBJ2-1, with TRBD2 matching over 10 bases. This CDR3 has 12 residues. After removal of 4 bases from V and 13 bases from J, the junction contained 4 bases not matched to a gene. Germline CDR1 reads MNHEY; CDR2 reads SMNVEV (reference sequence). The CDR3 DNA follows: TGTGCCAGCAGTTCGACTAGCGGGCGACAGTTCTTC. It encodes CASSSTSGRQFF.

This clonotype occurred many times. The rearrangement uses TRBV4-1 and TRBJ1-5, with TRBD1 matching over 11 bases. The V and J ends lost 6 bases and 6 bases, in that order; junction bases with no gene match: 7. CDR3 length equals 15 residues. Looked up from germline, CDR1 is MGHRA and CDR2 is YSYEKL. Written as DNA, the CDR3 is TGCGCCAGCAGTTCCGGGACAGGGGGGTTTCAGCCCCAGCATTTT. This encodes CASSSGTGGFQPQHF.

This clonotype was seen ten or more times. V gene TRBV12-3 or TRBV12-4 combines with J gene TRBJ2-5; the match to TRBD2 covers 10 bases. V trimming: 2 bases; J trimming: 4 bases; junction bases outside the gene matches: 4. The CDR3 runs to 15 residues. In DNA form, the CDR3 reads TGTGCCAGCAGTTTACTAGCGGGAGTAGGAGAGACCCAGTACTTC. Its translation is CASSLLAGVGETQYF.

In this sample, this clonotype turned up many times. DNA for the CDR3: TGCGCCAGCAGCTTATCAGGGGGCCTAGCCAAAAACATTCAGTACTTC. Encoded protein: CASSLSGGLAKNIQYF. This chain connects TRBV5-1 to TRBJ2-4; 8 bases fit TRBD1. The CDR3 has 16 amino acids. Per germline, CDR1 SGHRS and CDR2 YFSETQ. Trimming took 2 bases from V and 0 from J; bases not matched to a gene: 4. Variable domain in full (rest from reference TRBV5-1 and TRBJ2-4): KAGVTQTPRYLIKTRGQQVTLSCSPISGHRSVSWYQQTPGQGLQFLFEYFSETQRNKGNFPGRFSGRQFSNSRSEMNVSTLELGDSALYLCASSLSGGLAKNIQYFGAGTRLSVL.

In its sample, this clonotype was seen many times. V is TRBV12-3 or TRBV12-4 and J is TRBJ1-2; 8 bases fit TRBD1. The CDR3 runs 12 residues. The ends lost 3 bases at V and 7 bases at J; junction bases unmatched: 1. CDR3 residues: CASSFQGAGYTF. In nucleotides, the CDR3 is TGTGCCAGCAGTTTCCAGGGGGCTGGCTACACCTTC.

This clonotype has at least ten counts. The DNA of the CDR3 is TGCAGTGCTCCGGCGGGGCAGAACACTGAAGCTTTCTTT. Protein sequence: CSAPAGQNTEAFF. The genes are TRBV20-1 and TRBJ1-1, with D maybe TRBD1 (5 bases). The CDR3 totals 13 residues. Trimming shortened V by 5 bases and J by 1 base, and 11 bases separated the two germline ends. The germline CDR1 and CDR2 sequences are DFQATT and SNEGSKA (reference sequence).

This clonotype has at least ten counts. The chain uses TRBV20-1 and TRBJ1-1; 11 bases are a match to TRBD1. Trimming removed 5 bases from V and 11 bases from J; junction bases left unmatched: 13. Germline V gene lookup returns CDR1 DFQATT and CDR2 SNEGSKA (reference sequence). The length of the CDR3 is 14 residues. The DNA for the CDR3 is TGCAGTGCTGCGGGGACAGGGGGTTCCTTGTATGCTTTCTTT. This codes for CSAAGTGGSLYAFF.

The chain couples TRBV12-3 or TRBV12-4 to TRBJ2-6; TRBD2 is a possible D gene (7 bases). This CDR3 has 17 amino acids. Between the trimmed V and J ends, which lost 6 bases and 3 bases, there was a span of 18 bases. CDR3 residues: CASSPAGGALGANVLTF. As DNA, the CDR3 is TGTGCCAGCAGCCCCGCTGGGGGGGCGCTTGGGGCCAACGTCCTGACTTTC.

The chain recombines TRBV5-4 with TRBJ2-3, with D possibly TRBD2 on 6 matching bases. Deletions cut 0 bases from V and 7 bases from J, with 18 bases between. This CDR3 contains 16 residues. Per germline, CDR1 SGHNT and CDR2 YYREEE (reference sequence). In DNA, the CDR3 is TGTGCCAGCAGCTTGGCCGGGGGAGGACGCACGTATACGCAGTATTTT. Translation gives CASSLAGGGRTYTQYF.

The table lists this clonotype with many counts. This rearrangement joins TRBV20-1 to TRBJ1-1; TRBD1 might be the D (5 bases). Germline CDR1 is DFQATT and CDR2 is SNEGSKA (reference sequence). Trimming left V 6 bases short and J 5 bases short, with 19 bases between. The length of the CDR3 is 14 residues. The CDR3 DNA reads TGCAGTGCAAGATCAAGAAGGGGATGGACTGAAGCTTTCTTT. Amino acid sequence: CSARSRRGWTEAFF.

This CDR3 is CSVHRTHGYTF. Written as DNA, the CDR3 is TGCAGTGTTCATCGTACCCATGGCTACACCTTC. V gene TRBV20-1 combines with J gene TRBJ1-2, with D hard to call. Germline CDR1 is DFQATT and CDR2 is SNEGSKA (reference sequence). The CDR3 spans 11 residues. V gave up 7 bases and J gave up 6 bases, with 12 bases separating them.

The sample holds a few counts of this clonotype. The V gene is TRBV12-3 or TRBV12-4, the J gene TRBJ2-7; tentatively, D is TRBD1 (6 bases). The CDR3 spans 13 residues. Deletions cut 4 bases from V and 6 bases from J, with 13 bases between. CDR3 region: CASSSLTGTEQYF. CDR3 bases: TGTGCCAGCAGTTCTCTGACAGGTACCGAGCAGTACTTC.

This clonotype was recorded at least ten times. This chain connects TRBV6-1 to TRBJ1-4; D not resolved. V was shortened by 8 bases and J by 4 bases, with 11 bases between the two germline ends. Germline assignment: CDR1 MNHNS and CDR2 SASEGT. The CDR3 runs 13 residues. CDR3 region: CASRFGLNEKLFF. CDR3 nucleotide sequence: TGTGCCAGCCGCTTCGGGCTTAATGAAAAACTGTTTTTT.

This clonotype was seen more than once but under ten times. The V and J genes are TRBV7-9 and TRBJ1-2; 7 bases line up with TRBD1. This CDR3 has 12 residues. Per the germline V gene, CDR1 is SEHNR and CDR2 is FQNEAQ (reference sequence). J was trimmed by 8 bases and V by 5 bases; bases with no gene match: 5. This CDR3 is CASSLDREGYTF. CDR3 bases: TGTGCCAGCAGCCTCGACAGGGAAGGCTACACCTTC.

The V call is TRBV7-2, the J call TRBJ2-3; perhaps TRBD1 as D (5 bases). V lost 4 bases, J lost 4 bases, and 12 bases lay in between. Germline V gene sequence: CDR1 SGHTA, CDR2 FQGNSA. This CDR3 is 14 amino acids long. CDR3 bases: TGTGCCAGCAGCTCTCCCGGCAGGGCAGATACGCAGTATTTT. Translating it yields CASSSPGRADTQYF.

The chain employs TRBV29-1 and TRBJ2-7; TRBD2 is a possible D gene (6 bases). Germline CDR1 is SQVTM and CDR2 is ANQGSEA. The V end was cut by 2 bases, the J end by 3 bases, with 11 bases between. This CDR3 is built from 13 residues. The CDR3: CSVELAGRYEQYF. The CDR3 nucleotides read TGCAGCGTTGAATTGGCGGGACGCTACGAGCAGTACTTC.

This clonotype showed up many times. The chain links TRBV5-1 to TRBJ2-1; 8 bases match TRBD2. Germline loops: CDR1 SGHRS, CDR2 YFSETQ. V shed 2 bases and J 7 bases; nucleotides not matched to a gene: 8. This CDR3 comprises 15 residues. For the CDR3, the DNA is TGCGCCAGCAGCTTTGGTAGCGGGATAGGTAATGAGCAGTTCTTC. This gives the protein CASSFGSGIGNEQFF.

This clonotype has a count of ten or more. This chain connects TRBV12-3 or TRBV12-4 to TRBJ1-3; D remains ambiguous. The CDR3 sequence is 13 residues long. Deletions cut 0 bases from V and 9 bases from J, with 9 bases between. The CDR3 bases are TGTGCCAGCAGTTTAGCCGAGGGTACCACCATATATTTT. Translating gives CASSLAEGTTIYF.

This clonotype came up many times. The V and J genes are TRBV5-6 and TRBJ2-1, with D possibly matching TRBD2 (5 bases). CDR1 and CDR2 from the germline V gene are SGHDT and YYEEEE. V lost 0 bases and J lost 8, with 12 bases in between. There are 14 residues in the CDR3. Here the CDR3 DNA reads TGTGCCAGCAGCTTGGCCGCACTAGGCGATGAGCAGTTCTTC. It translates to CASSLAALGDEQFF.

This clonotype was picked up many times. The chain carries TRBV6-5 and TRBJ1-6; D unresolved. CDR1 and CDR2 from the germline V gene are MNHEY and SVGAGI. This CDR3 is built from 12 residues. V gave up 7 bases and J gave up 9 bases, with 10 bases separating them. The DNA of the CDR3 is TGTGCCAGCACCAAAGGTGTTTCACCCCTCCACTTT. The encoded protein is CASTKGVSPLHF.

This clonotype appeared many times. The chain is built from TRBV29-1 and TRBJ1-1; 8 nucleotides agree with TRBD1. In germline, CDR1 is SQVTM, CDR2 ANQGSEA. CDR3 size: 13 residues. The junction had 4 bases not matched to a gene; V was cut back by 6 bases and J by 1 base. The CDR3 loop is CSVLTGANTEAFF. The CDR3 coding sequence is TGCAGCGTATTGACAGGGGCGAACACTGAAGCTTTCTTT.

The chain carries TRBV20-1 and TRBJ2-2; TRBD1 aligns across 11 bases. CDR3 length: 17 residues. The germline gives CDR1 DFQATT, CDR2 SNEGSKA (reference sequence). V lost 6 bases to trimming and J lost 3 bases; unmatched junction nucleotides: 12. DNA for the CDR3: TGCAGTGCCCACAGCTGGACAGGGGGCCTCGACACCGGGGAGCTGTTTTTT. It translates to CSAHSWTGGLDTGELFF.

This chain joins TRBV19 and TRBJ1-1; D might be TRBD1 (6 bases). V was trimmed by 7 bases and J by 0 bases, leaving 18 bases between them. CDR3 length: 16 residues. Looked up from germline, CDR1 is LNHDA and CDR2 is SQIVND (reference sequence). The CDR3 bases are TGTGCCAGTACTCCCATGGGCCAGGGGTTGAACACTGAAGCTTTCTTT. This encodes CASTPMGQGLNTEAFF.

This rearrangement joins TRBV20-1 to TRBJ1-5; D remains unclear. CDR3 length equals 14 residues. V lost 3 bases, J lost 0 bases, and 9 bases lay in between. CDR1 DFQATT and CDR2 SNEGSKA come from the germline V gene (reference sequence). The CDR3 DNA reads TGCAGTGCTAGCGCCACAGATAGCAATCAGCCCCAGCATTTT. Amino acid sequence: CSASATDSNQPQHF.